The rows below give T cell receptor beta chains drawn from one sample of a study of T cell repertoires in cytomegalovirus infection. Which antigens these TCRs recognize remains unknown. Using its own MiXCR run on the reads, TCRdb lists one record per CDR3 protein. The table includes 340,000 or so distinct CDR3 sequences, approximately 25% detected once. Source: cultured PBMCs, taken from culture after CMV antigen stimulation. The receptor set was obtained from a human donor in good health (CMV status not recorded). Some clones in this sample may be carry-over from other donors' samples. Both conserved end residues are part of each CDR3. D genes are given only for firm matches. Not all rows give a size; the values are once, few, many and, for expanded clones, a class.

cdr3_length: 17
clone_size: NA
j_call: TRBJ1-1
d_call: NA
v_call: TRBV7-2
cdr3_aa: CASSSRQAGRLNTEAFF
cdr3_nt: TGTGCCAGCAGCTCTCGACAGGCAGGGCGACTGAACACTGAAGCTTTCTTT

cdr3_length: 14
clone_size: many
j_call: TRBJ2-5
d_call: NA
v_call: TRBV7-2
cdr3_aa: CASSFGQQKETQYF
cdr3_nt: TGTGCCAGCAGCTTTGGACAGCAGAAAGAGACCCAGTACTTC

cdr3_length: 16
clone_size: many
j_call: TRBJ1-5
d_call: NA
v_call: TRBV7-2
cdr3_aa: CASSLVGIQSYQPQHF
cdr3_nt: TGTGCCAGCAGCTTAGTTGGAATACAATCATATCAGCCCCAGCATTTT

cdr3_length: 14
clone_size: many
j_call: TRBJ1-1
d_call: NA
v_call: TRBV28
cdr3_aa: CASSLRVRGTEAFF
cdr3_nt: TGTGCCAGCAGTTTAAGGGTCAGGGGAACTGAAGCTTTCTTT

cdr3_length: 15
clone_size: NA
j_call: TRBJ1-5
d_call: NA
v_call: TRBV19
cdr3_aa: CASSIDLKGITPQHF
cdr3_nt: TGTGCCAGTAGTATAGATCTAAAGGGTATTACGCCCCAGCATTTT

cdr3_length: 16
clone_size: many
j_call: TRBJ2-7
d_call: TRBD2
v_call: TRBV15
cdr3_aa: CATSRGGGGQNYEQYF
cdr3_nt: TGTGCCACCAGCAGAGGGGGCGGGGGGCAGAACTACGAGCAGTACTTC

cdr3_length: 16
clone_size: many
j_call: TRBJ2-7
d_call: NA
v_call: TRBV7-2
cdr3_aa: CASSLQAGFGGYEQYF
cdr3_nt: TGTGCCAGCAGCTTGCAGGCGGGGTTTGGGGGCTACGAGCAGTACTTC

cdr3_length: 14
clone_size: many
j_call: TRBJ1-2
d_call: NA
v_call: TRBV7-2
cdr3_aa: CASSLAGASYGYTF
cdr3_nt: TGTGCCAGCAGCTTAGCAGGGGCCAGCTATGGCTACACCTTC

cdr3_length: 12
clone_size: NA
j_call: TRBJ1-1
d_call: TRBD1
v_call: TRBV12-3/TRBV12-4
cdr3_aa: CASSPTGAEAFF
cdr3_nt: TGTGCCAGCAGCCCCACAGGGGCTGAAGCTTTCTTT

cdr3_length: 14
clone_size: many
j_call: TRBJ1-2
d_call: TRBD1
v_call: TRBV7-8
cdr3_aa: CASSLVGQGGGYTF
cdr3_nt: TGTGCCAGCAGCTTAGTAGGACAGGGCGGTGGCTACACCTTC

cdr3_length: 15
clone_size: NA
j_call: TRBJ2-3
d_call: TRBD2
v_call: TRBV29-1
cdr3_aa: CSGYGLAGTPDTQYF
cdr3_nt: TGCAGCGGATACGGACTAGCGGGAACACCAGATACGCAGTATTTT

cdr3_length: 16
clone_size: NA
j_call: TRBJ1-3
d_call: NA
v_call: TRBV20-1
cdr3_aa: CSARDLSGEVGNTIYF
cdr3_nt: TGCAGTGCTAGAGATTTGTCAGGGGAAGTTGGAAACACCATATATTTT

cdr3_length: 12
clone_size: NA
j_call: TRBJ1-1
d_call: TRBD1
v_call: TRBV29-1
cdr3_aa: CSVAGTGTEAFF
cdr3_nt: TGCAGCGTCGCCGGGACAGGCACTGAAGCTTTCTTT

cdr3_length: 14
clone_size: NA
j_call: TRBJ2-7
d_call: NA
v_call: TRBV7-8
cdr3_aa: CASSLGPTAYEQYF
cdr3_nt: TGTGCCAGCAGCTTGGGACCGACCGCCTACGAGCAGTACTTC

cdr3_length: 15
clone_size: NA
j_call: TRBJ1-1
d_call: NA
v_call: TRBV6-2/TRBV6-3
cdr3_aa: CASSYDNRQNTEAFF
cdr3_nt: TGTGCCAGCAGTTACGACAACAGACAGAACACTGAAGCTTTCTTT

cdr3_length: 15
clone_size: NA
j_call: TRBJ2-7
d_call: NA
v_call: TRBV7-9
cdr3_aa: CASSPPMRALYEQYF
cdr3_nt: TGTGCCAGCAGCCCCCCGATGAGGGCCCTCTACGAGCAGTACTTC

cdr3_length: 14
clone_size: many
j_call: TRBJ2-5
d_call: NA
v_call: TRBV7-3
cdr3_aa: CASSSSGGPETQYF
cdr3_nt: TGTGCCAGCAGCTCCTCTGGGGGGCCAGAGACCCAGTACTTC

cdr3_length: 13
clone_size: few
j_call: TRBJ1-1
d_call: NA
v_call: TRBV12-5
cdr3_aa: CASGFEENTEAFF
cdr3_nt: TGTGCTAGTGGTTTTGAAGAGAACACTGAAGCTTTCTTT

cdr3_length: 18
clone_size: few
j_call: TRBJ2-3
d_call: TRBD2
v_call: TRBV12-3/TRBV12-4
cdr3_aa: CASSPRLAGGPSSYTQYF
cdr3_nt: TGTGCCAGCAGTCCACGACTAGCGGGAGGGCCGAGTTCGTATACGCAGTATTTT

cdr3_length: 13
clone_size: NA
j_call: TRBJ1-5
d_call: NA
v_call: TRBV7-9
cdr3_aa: CASSMAGSQPQHF
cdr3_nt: TGTGCCAGCTCTATGGCAGGGAGTCAGCCCCAGCATTTT

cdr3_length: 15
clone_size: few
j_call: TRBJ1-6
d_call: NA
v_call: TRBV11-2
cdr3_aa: CASSTRGERRSPLHF
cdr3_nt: TGTGCCAGCAGCACGAGAGGGGAGAGGCGATCACCCCTCCACTTT

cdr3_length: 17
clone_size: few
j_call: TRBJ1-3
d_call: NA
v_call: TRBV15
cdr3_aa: CATSTDRRLFSGNTIYF
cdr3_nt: TGTGCCACCAGCACCGACAGGCGGCTCTTTTCTGGAAACACCATATATTTT